A selection of T cell receptor beta chains follows, all from one sample in a study of CD8+ T cells in alopecia areata. Clones were read by immunoSEQ multiplex PCR, and TCRdb kept only the in-frame ones, dropping some. The sample lists a few thousand clones, approximately 90% occurring once. The specimen was skin, collected at week 4, from a patient treated with tofacitinib. Receptor source: a human donor with alopecia areata. CDR3s include the opening cysteine and the closing phenylalanine or tryptophan. D genes are given only for firm matches. Size tells how often a clone was seen (once, few, many) or the class of an expanded clone, and some rows leave it out.

D gene: .
J gene: TRBJ2-1
CDR3 length: 14
clone size: once
V gene: TRBV7-2
CDR3 protein: CASSLRRANNEQFF
CDR3 DNA: TGTGCCAGCAGCTTAAGACGAGCTAACAATGAGCAGTTCTTC

D gene: .
J gene: TRBJ1-5
CDR3 length: 14
clone size: .
V gene: TRBV10-3
CDR3 protein: CAISGRGSNQPQHF
CDR3 DNA: TGTGCCATCAGTGGTAGAGGCAGCAATCAGCCCCAGCATTTT

D gene: .
J gene: TRBJ2-5
CDR3 length: 14
clone size: .
V gene: TRBV14
CDR3 protein: CASSLTGFEETQYF
CDR3 DNA: TGTGCCAGCAGCCTTACAGGATTCGAAGAGACCCAGTACTTC

D gene: .
J gene: TRBJ1-5
CDR3 length: 14
clone size: .
V gene: TRBV27
CDR3 protein: CASSLTGLAQPQHF
CDR3 DNA: TGTGCCAGCAGTTTAACAGGGTTGGCTCAGCCCCAGCATTTT

D gene: .
J gene: TRBJ1-2
CDR3 length: 17
clone size: .
V gene: TRBV5-4
CDR3 protein: CASSRSGGMLDVYGYTF
CDR3 DNA: TGTGCCAGCAGCCGATCGGGAGGTATGTTGGATGTCTATGGCTACACCTTC

D gene: TRBD2
J gene: TRBJ2-1
CDR3 length: 16
clone size: .
V gene: TRBV10-3
CDR3 protein: CAISKSGTSISNEQFF
CDR3 DNA: TGTGCCATCAGTAAGAGCGGGACTAGCATTTCCAATGAGCAGTTCTTC

D gene: .
J gene: TRBJ1-2
CDR3 length: 15
clone size: .
V gene: TRBV10-3
CDR3 protein: CAISAEGRRNYGYTF
CDR3 DNA: TGTGCCATCAGTGCTGAAGGACGACGGAACTATGGCTACACCTTC

D gene: .
J gene: TRBJ2-6
CDR3 length: 13
clone size: .
V gene: TRBV19
CDR3 protein: CASRVPGANVLTF
CDR3 DNA: TGTGCCAGTAGGGTTCCTGGGGCCAACGTCCTGACTTTC

D gene: TRBD2
J gene: TRBJ2-7
CDR3 length: 16
clone size: .
V gene: TRBV10-3
CDR3 protein: CAISESKGRGLDEQYF
CDR3 DNA: TGTGCCATCAGTGAGTCGAAAGGGAGGGGTTTGGACGAGCAGTACTTC

D gene: .
J gene: TRBJ1-2
CDR3 length: 15
clone size: .
V gene: TRBV2
CDR3 protein: CASSELAPFSGGYTF
CDR3 DNA: TGTGCCAGCAGTGAACTCGCCCCTTTCTCGGGGGGCTACACCTTC

D gene: .
J gene: TRBJ1-2
CDR3 length: 12
clone size: .
V gene: TRBV29-1
CDR3 protein: CSVDLWNYGYTF
CDR3 DNA: TGCAGCGTTGATCTGTGGAACTATGGCTACACCTTC

D gene: .
J gene: TRBJ2-7
CDR3 length: 14
clone size: .
V gene: TRBV2
CDR3 protein: CASSQPRRSYEQYF
CDR3 DNA: TGTGCCAGCAGTCAACCCCGACGTTCCTACGAGCAGTACTTC

D gene: TRBD1
J gene: TRBJ1-1
CDR3 length: 14
clone size: .
V gene: TRBV6-5
CDR3 protein: CASSFKGAGAEAFF
CDR3 DNA: TGTGCCAGCAGTTTCAAGGGGGCGGGCGCTGAAGCTTTCTTT

D gene: .
J gene: TRBJ2-7
CDR3 length: 12
clone size: .
V gene: TRBV5-4
CDR3 protein: CASSLEGYEQYF
CDR3 DNA: TGTGCCAGCAGCTTGGAGGGCTACGAGCAGTACTTC

D gene: .
J gene: TRBJ2-7
CDR3 length: 14
clone size: .
V gene: TRBV9
CDR3 protein: CASSPRLYSYEQYF
CDR3 DNA: TGTGCCAGCAGCCCTCGACTCTACTCCTACGAGCAGTACTTC

D gene: TRBD1
J gene: TRBJ1-2
CDR3 length: 14
clone size: .
V gene: TRBV23-1
CDR3 protein: CASSLQGPYYGYTF
CDR3 DNA: TGCGCCAGCAGTCTACAGGGGCCCTACTATGGCTACACCTTC

D gene: .
J gene: TRBJ1-4
CDR3 length: 18
clone size: .
V gene: TRBV18
CDR3 protein: CASSPLAPGGGYEEKLFF
CDR3 DNA: TGTGCCAGCTCACCCCTTGCGCCCGGCGGGGGGTATGAGGAAAAACTGTTTTTT

D gene: .
J gene: TRBJ2-7
CDR3 length: 15
clone size: .
V gene: TRBV6-4
CDR3 protein: CASSDGVGGPYEQYF
CDR3 DNA: TGTGCCAGCAGTGACGGGGTCGGCGGACCCTACGAGCAGTACTTC

D gene: .
J gene: TRBJ1-1
CDR3 length: 12
clone size: .
V gene: TRBV29-1
CDR3 protein: CSVDYGNTEAFF
CDR3 DNA: TGCAGCGTTGATTATGGGAACACTGAAGCTTTCTTT

D gene: .
J gene: TRBJ2-3
CDR3 length: 14
clone size: .
V gene: TRBV7-6
CDR3 protein: CASSIDLKSDTQYF
CDR3 DNA: TGTGCCAGCAGCATCGACCTGAAGTCAGATACGCAGTATTTT

D gene: TRBD1
J gene: TRBJ2-3
CDR3 length: 15
clone size: .
V gene: TRBV19
CDR3 protein: CASKPGAGGSDTQYF
CDR3 DNA: TGTGCCAGTAAGCCTGGGGCAGGGGGCTCCGATACGCAGTATTTT

D gene: .
J gene: TRBJ2-3
CDR3 length: 13
clone size: .
V gene: TRBV19
CDR3 protein: CASSIGRLYTQYF
CDR3 DNA: TGTGCCAGTAGTATCGGGAGACTGTATACGCAGTATTTT

D gene: TRBD2
J gene: TRBJ2-1
CDR3 length: 17
clone size: .
V gene: TRBV10-2
CDR3 protein: CASSEPRIAGGNNEQFF
CDR3 DNA: TGCGCCAGCAGTGAGCCTAGGATAGCGGGGGGAAACAATGAGCAGTTCTTC

D gene: TRBD2
J gene: TRBJ2-5
CDR3 length: 14
clone size: .
V gene: TRBV5-6
CDR3 protein: CASSAGLPLGTQYF
CDR3 DNA: TGTGCCAGCAGCGCGGGACTACCTTTGGGGACCCAGTACTTC

D gene: .
J gene: TRBJ2-7
CDR3 length: 12
clone size: .
V gene: TRBV5-1
CDR3 protein: CASREGWGEQYF
CDR3 DNA: TGCGCCAGCAGAGAGGGGTGGGGCGAGCAGTACTTC

D gene: .
J gene: TRBJ1-1
CDR3 length: 16
clone size: .
V gene: TRBV28
CDR3 protein: CASSFLNSRGYTEAFF
CDR3 DNA: TGTGCCAGCAGTTTTCTGAACTCCCGGGGGTACACTGAAGCTTTCTTT

D gene: .
J gene: TRBJ2-1
CDR3 length: 13
clone size: large
V gene: TRBV2
CDR3 protein: CASSAESYNEQFF
CDR3 DNA: TGTGCCAGCAGTGCTGAATCATACAATGAGCAGTTCTTC

D gene: .
J gene: TRBJ1-1
CDR3 length: 15
clone size: once
V gene: TRBV21-1
CDR3 protein: CASSALGDRVTEAFF
CDR3 DNA: TGTGCCAGCAGCGCCCTCGGGGACAGGGTGACTGAAGCTTTCTTT

D gene: TRBD2
J gene: TRBJ2-1
CDR3 length: 15
clone size: .
V gene: TRBV4-3
CDR3 protein: CASSRGLAGYNEQFF
CDR3 DNA: TGCGCCAGCAGCCGGGGACTAGCGGGCTACAATGAGCAGTTCTTC

D gene: .
J gene: TRBJ1-2
CDR3 length: 14
clone size: .
V gene: TRBV6-1
CDR3 protein: CASSESTSFYGYTF
CDR3 DNA: TGTGCCAGCAGTGAGTCTACGTCTTTCTATGGCTACACCTTC

D gene: TRBD2
J gene: TRBJ2-1
CDR3 length: 14
clone size: once
V gene: TRBV6-4
CDR3 protein: CASSDWTSGEGQFF
CDR3 DNA: TGTGCCAGCAGTGATTGGACTAGCGGGGAAGGGCAGTTCTTC

D gene: .
J gene: TRBJ1-1
CDR3 length: 14
clone size: once
V gene: TRBV19
CDR3 protein: CASRGEGLNTEAFF
CDR3 DNA: TGTGCCAGCCGAGGGGAGGGGTTGAACACTGAAGCTTTCTTT

D gene: .
J gene: TRBJ2-1
CDR3 length: 15
clone size: .
V gene: TRBV12-5
CDR3 protein: CASGSGLANYNEQFF
CDR3 DNA: TGTGCTAGTGGTTCGGGGCTAGCGAACTACAATGAGCAGTTCTTC

D gene: TRBD2
J gene: TRBJ2-1
CDR3 length: 16
clone size: .
V gene: TRBV9
CDR3 protein: CASSPPVAGGLNEQFF
CDR3 DNA: TGTGCCAGCAGCCCGCCGGTAGCGGGGGGGCTCAATGAGCAGTTCTTC

D gene: .
J gene: TRBJ2-1
CDR3 length: 11
clone size: .
V gene: TRBV7-2
CDR3 protein: CASMWNGEQFF
CDR3 DNA: TGTGCCAGCATGTGGAACGGAGAGCAGTTCTTC

D gene: .
J gene: TRBJ2-7
CDR3 length: 15
clone size: .
V gene: TRBV6-5
CDR3 protein: CASSHRGDRSYEQYF
CDR3 DNA: TGTGCCAGCAGTCACCGAGGGGATAGGTCCTACGAGCAGTACTTC

D gene: .
J gene: TRBJ2-7
CDR3 length: 16
clone size: .
V gene: TRBV19
CDR3 protein: CASSIHPQGQSYEQYF
CDR3 DNA: TGTGCCAGTAGTATTCACCCTCAAGGACAGAGTTACGAGCAGTACTTC

D gene: TRBD2
J gene: TRBJ2-1
CDR3 length: 16
clone size: .
V gene: TRBV6-1
CDR3 protein: CASSERGGGTYNEQFF
CDR3 DNA: TGTGCCAGCAGTGAAAGAGGCGGGGGAACCTACAATGAGCAGTTCTTC

D gene: TRBD2
J gene: TRBJ2-3
CDR3 length: 16
clone size: .
V gene: TRBV6-4
CDR3 protein: CASSDYGGGSTDTQYF
CDR3 DNA: TGTGCCAGCAGTGACTATGGCGGGGGGAGCACAGATACGCAGTATTTT

D gene: .
J gene: TRBJ1-1
CDR3 length: 15
clone size: .
V gene: TRBV19
CDR3 protein: CASRPWGVQHTEAFF
CDR3 DNA: TGTGCCAGTAGGCCATGGGGGGTACAGCACACTGAAGCTTTCTTT

D gene: TRBD1
J gene: TRBJ2-3
CDR3 length: 15
clone size: .
V gene: TRBV9
CDR3 protein: CASSVGQGGTDTQYF
CDR3 DNA: TGTGCCAGCAGCGTTGGACAGGGTGGTACAGATACGCAGTATTTT

D gene: TRBD1
J gene: TRBJ1-6
CDR3 length: 18
clone size: .
V gene: TRBV4-3
CDR3 protein: CASSKDGATGTVNSPLHF
CDR3 DNA: TGCGCCAGCAGCAAAGATGGTGCTACCGGGACAGTGAATTCACCCCTCCACTTT

D gene: .
J gene: TRBJ2-1
CDR3 length: 13
clone size: .
V gene: TRBV15
CDR3 protein: CATGADSLNEQFF
CDR3 DNA: TGTGCCACCGGGGCCGACTCATTAAATGAGCAGTTCTTC

D gene: TRBD2
J gene: TRBJ2-5
CDR3 length: 12
clone size: .
V gene: TRBV29-1
CDR3 protein: CSARGGKGEQYF
CDR3 DNA: TGCAGCGCCCGCGGGGGGAAAGGGGAGCAGTACTTC

D gene: .
J gene: TRBJ2-6
CDR3 length: 15
clone size: .
V gene: TRBV2
CDR3 protein: CASSYTLSGANVLTF
CDR3 DNA: TGTGCCAGCAGTTACACTCTATCTGGGGCCAACGTCCTGACTTTC

D gene: .
J gene: TRBJ1-2
CDR3 length: 14
clone size: .
V gene: TRBV27
CDR3 protein: CASSPSRGTYGYTF
CDR3 DNA: TGTGCCAGCAGTCCCAGCCGGGGGACCTATGGCTACACCTTC

D gene: .
J gene: TRBJ2-1
CDR3 length: 15
clone size: .
V gene: TRBV7-3
CDR3 protein: CASSLNGPVGDEQFF
CDR3 DNA: TGTGCCAGCAGCTTAAATGGGCCAGTAGGCGATGAGCAGTTCTTC

D gene: TRBD2
J gene: TRBJ2-4
CDR3 length: 17
clone size: .
V gene: TRBV23-1
CDR3 protein: CASSQFVAGVAKNIQYF
CDR3 DNA: TGCGCCAGCAGTCAGTTCGTAGCGGGGGTAGCCAAAAACATTCAGTACTTC

D gene: .
J gene: TRBJ2-7
CDR3 length: 15
clone size: .
V gene: TRBV18
CDR3 protein: CASSPPGRTPYEQYF
CDR3 DNA: TGTGCCAGCTCACCACCGGGGAGAACCCCCTACGAGCAGTACTTC

D gene: .
J gene: TRBJ1-3
CDR3 length: 13
clone size: once
V gene: TRBV30
CDR3 protein: CAWRGFSGNTIYF
CDR3 DNA: TGTGCCTGGAGAGGTTTCTCTGGAAACACCATATATTTT

D gene: .
J gene: TRBJ2-7
CDR3 length: 14
clone size: .
V gene: TRBV7-2
CDR3 protein: CASSSYEQGYEQYF
CDR3 DNA: TGTGCCAGCAGTTCCTACGAGCAGGGCTACGAGCAGTACTTC